Below are 29 T cell receptor beta chains sequenced from a single sample in a study of blood T cell repertoires in COVID-19. Produced via immunoSEQ multiplex PCR; TCRdb's table is partial and in-frame only. This sample carries fewer than 450,000 clones, around nine tenths of them seen once, and the ten largest clones take more than 5.5%. The sample comprised peripheral blood. These receptors came from a woman aged 70 to 79 with COVID-19, enrolled during active disease.

The chain couples TRBV27 to TRBJ1-2; 10 bases map to TRBD1. CDR1 and CDR2 from the germline V gene are MNHEY and SMNVEV (reference sequence). CDR3 length: 14 amino acids. Losses at the gene ends were 3 bases for V and 3 bases for J; bases not matched to a gene: 1. CDR3 loop: CASSLTGGYYGYTF. DNA for the CDR3: TGTGCCAGCAGTTTGACAGGGGGCTACTATGGCTACACCTTC.

The rearrangement links TRBV15 to TRBJ1-2, with 8 bases aligning to TRBD1. V lost 1 base to trimming and J lost 4 bases; unmatched junction nucleotides: 8. Per the germline V gene, CDR1 is LNHNV and CDR2 is YYDKDF (reference sequence). The CDR3 spans 16 residues. This chain's CDR3 is CATSRGTGIMGYGYTF. In DNA form, the CDR3 reads TGTGCCACCAGCAGAGGGACAGGGATTATGGGCTATGGCTACACCTTC.

The chain is built from TRBV2 and TRBJ1-1, with 9 positions matching TRBD1. Germline lookup yields CDR1 SNHLY and CDR2 FYNNEI. V lost 6 bases to trimming and J lost 5 bases; unmatched junction nucleotides: 7. The CDR3 runs 14 residues. CDR3: CASRETGGSTEAFF. In DNA, the CDR3 is TGTGCCAGCAGGGAGACAGGGGGAAGTACTGAAGCTTTCTTT.

The V gene is TRBV28, the J gene TRBJ1-3; tentatively, D is TRBD1 (5 bases). The V gene's germline CDR1 is MDHEN and CDR2 SYDVKM. CDR3 length: 15 amino acids. The V gene lost 5 bases and the J gene lost 1 base, with 12 bases spanning the gap. The CDR3 loop is CASSPSGESGNTIYF. The CDR3 DNA reads as TGTGCCAGCAGTCCGTCGGGGGAATCTGGAAACACCATATATTTT.

This clone came up a few times. The junction departs from germline at one end; a sequencing error may be responsible. The chain links TRBV3-1 (or the pseudogene TRBV3-2) to TRBJ2-7; 10 positions match TRBD1. CDR1 is LGHDT, CDR2 YNNKEL, per germline (reference sequence). CDR3 size: 11 residues. The CDR3: CASSRGQGVNF. DNA for the CDR3: TGTGCCAGCAGCCGAGGACAGGGGGTTAACTTC.

The rearrangement links TRBV6-5 to TRBJ1-5; 11 bases line up with TRBD1. V shed 6 bases and J 5 bases; nucleotides not matched to a gene: 3. CDR3 length: 14 amino acids. Germline V gene sequence: CDR1 MNHEY, CDR2 SVGAGI. The CDR3: CASSQDRGHQPQHF. CDR3 coding DNA: TGTGCCAGCAGCCAGGACAGGGGGCATCAGCCCCAGCATTTT.

V is TRBV28 and J is TRBJ1-6, with a weak D call TRBD1 (6 bases). CDR1 is MDHEN and CDR2 is SYDVKM in the germline V gene. The V end was cut by 2 bases, the J end by 7 bases, with 12 bases between. CDR3 length: 15 amino acids. CDR3 nucleotides: TGTGCCAGCAGTTTAGGGGCCAGGGGAAATTCACCCCTCCACTTT. Translated, it gives CASSLGARGNSPLHF.

This clone was observed a single time. V and J are TRBV19 and TRBJ1-1; 9 bases are shared with TRBD1. The length of the CDR3 is 13 residues. The V gene's germline CDR1 is LNHDA and CDR2 SQIVND (reference sequence). V trimming: 5 bases; J trimming: 3 bases; junction bases outside the gene matches: 1. CDR3 region: CASSGTGYTEAFF. CDR3 bases: TGTGCCAGTAGTGGGACAGGGTACACTGAAGCTTTCTTT.

The chain couples TRBV7-9 to TRBJ1-1, with 10 bases matching TRBD1. After removal of 5 bases from V and 0 bases from J, the junction contained 6 bases not matched to a gene. The CDR3 extends over 16 amino acids. Germline CDR1 is SEHNR and CDR2 is FQNEAQ (reference sequence). DNA for the CDR3: TGTGCCAGCAGCCCCGGACAGGGGGTGGTGAACACTGAAGCTTTCTTT. Translated: CASSPGQGVVNTEAFF.

This clone was seen a handful of times. The V and J genes are TRBV29-1 and TRBJ1-1; a possible D gene is TRBD1 (5 bases). This CDR3 region has 12 residues. Germline CDR1 and CDR2: SQVTM and ANQGSEA. The V end lost 6 bases, the J end lost 2 bases, and 10 bases lay between the germline ends. The CDR3 loop is CSVTQVNTEAFF. The CDR3 DNA reads as TGCAGCGTCACACAGGTAAACACTGAAGCTTTCTTT.

The chain combines TRBV30 with TRBJ1-2; D is undetermined. Trimming removed 3 bases from V and 0 bases from J, with 8 bases in between. The CDR3 is made up of 13 amino acids. Germline V gene data show CDR1 as GTSNPN and CDR2 as SVGIG (reference sequence). The CDR3 region is CAWSSKPNYGYTF. The CDR3 DNA is TGTGCCTGGAGCTCTAAGCCTAACTATGGCTACACCTTC.

The V and J genes are TRBV27 and TRBJ2-1; possibly TRBD2 for D (7 bases). The CDR3 has 16 residues. V was cut by 2 bases and J by 7 bases, with 18 bases left in between. Germline CDR1 MNHEY, CDR2 SMNVEV (reference sequence). The CDR3 region is CASSLRGGGSGNEQFF. CDR3 in DNA: TGTGCCAGCAGTTTAAGGGGGGGAGGTTCAGGAAATGAGCAGTTCTTC.

V gene TRBV5-1 combines with J gene TRBJ2-5; 8 bases agree with TRBD1. V lost 4 bases to trimming and J lost 3 bases; unmatched junction nucleotides: 5. The CDR3 length is 14 residues. The germline V gene has CDR1 SGHRS and CDR2 YFSETQ. The CDR3 is CASSDPGGEETQYF. CDR3 DNA: TGCGCCAGCAGCGACCCAGGGGGCGAAGAGACCCAGTACTTC.

Only one count was recorded for this clone. The CDR3 DNA follows: TGTGCCAGCAAAAGCCCGGGACACTCCGAAAAACTGTTTTTT. The encoded protein is CASKSPGHSEKLFF. The V and J genes are TRBV6-6 and TRBJ1-4, with D perhaps TRBD1 (6 bases). Between the trimmed V and J ends, which lost 7 bases and 8 bases, there was a span of 17 bases. The V gene's germline CDR1 is MNHNY and CDR2 SVGAGI (reference sequence). This CDR3 is 14 amino acids long.

The chain employs TRBV4-3 and TRBJ2-7; D is possibly TRBD2 (6 bases). CDR1 is LGHNA and CDR2 is YSLEER in the germline V gene. CDR3 length: 13 residues. Trimming shortened V by 0 bases and J by 6 bases, and 9 bases separated the two germline ends. CDR3: CASSQDPAGEQYF. In DNA form, the CDR3 reads TGCGCCAGCAGCCAAGATCCAGCGGGCGAGCAGTACTTC.

The count of this clone is one. V and J are TRBV7-8 and TRBJ1-2; maybe TRBD1 (6 bases). The CDR3 covers 11 residues. Trimming pared 3 bases from V and 7 bases from J, leaving 6 bases between. Germline CDR1 is SGHVS and CDR2 is FQNEAQ. The CDR3 sequence: CASSFRGGYTF. CDR3 in DNA: TGTGCCAGCAGCTTCAGGGGTGGCTACACCTTC.

This clone was detected only once. V and J are TRBV7-9 and TRBJ1-2, with 11 bases aligning to TRBD1. This CDR3 has 18 residues. CDR1 and CDR2 from the germline V gene are SEHNR and FQNEAQ (reference sequence). The trim removed 5 bases at V and 4 bases at J, leaving 15 bases unmatched. CDR3 amino acids: CASSPGQGAIIPTYGYTF. The CDR3, as DNA: TGTGCCAGCAGCCCTGGACAGGGGGCGATTATTCCCACCTATGGCTACACCTTC.

CDR3 loop: CASSLNGEQPQHF. For the CDR3, the DNA is TGTGCCAGCAGCTTAAACGGTGAACAGCCCCAGCATTTT. The genes are TRBV7-9 and TRBJ1-5; D gene ambiguous. V lost 2 bases, J lost 7 bases, and 9 bases lay in between. The CDR3 has 13 amino acids. Germline V lookup: CDR1 SEHNR, CDR2 FQNEAQ (reference sequence). The variable domain in full, with the rest retrieved from reference TRBV7-9 and TRBJ1-5, is DTGVSQNPRHKITKRGQNVTFRCDPISEHNRLYWYRQTLGQGPEFLTYFQNEAQLEKSRLLSDRFSAERPKGSFSTLEIQRTEQGDSAMYLCASSLNGEQPQHFGDGTRLSIL.

The chain joins TRBV11-2 to TRBJ1-4; 8 nucleotides align to TRBD1. The V and J ends lost 5 bases and 10 bases, in that order; junction bases with no gene match: 6. Germline V lookup: CDR1 SGHAT, CDR2 FQNNGV. This CDR3 spans 13 amino acids. DNA of the CDR3: TGTGCCAGCAGCCGGACAGGGATGCGAAAACTGTTTTTT. Protein sequence: CASSRTGMRKLFF. Combining the CDR3 with reference TRBV11-2 and TRBJ1-4 gives the whole variable domain EAGVAQSPRYKIIEKRQSVAFWCNPISGHATLYWYQQILGQGPKLLIQFQNNGVVDDSQLPKDRFSAERLKGVDSTLKIQPAKLEDSAVYLCASSRTGMRKLFFGSGTQLSVL.

This chain uses TRBV7-2 with TRBJ2-3, with D perhaps matching TRBD2 (6 bases). V was pared by 2 bases and J by 1 base, with 10 bases between. The germline CDR1 and CDR2 sequences are SGHTA and FQGNSA. The CDR3 is 15 residues long. For the CDR3, the DNA is TGTGCCAGCAGCTTAAGCCAGCGGGGCACAGATACGCAGTATTTT. Amino acids: CASSLSQRGTDTQYF.

This chain uses TRBV13 with TRBJ2-1; TRBD2 is a possible D gene (5 bases). The CDR3 is made up of 15 amino acids. Between the trimmed V and J ends, which lost 5 bases and 0 bases, there was a span of 11 bases. From germline, CDR1 is PRHDT and CDR2 FYEKMQ (reference sequence). CDR3 sequence reads: CASSAGRGSYNEQFF. CDR3 nucleotide sequence: TGTGCCAGCAGCGCAGGCCGGGGCTCCTACAATGAGCAGTTCTTC.

The CDR3 here is CASSGLAGGVNEQFF. In DNA form, the CDR3 reads TGTGCCAGCAGTGGACTAGCGGGGGGGGTTAATGAGCAGTTCTTC. The chain recombines TRBV2 with TRBJ2-1; the match to TRBD2 covers 14 bases. The V segment lost 4 bases and the J segment 7 bases; nucleotides outside the gene matches: 3. The length of the CDR3 is 15 residues. In germline, CDR1 is SNHLY, CDR2 FYNNEI.

The rearrangement uses TRBV9 and TRBJ1-3; D uncertain. Per germline, CDR1 SGDLS and CDR2 YYNGEE. Trimming cost V 0 bases and J 4 bases, with 8 bases left between them. The CDR3 contains 14 residues. The chain's CDR3 is CASSVEGGGNTIYF. CDR3 coding DNA: TGTGCCAGCAGCGTAGAAGGAGGGGGAAACACCATATATTTT. The full variable domain, rest sourced from reference TRBV9 and TRBJ1-3, is DSGVTQTPKHLITATGQRVTLRCSPRSGDLSVYWYQQSLDQGLQFLIQYYNGEERAKGNILERFSAQQFPDLHSELNLSSLELGDSALYFCASSVEGGGNTIYFGEGSWLTVV.

The chain links TRBV7-9 to TRBJ2-5; D possibly corresponds to TRBD1 (5 bases). Germline V gene lookup returns CDR1 SEHNR and CDR2 FQNEAQ (reference sequence). The V gene lost 1 base and the J gene lost 2 bases, with 11 bases spanning the gap. CDR3 length: 15 amino acids. The CDR3 nucleotides read TGTGCCAGCAGCTTAGGGCAGGGTGGGCAAGAGACCCAGTACTTC. This translates into CASSLGQGGQETQYF.

The chain carries TRBV19 and TRBJ1-5; the D gene is possibly TRBD1 (6 bases). CDR3 length: 18 residues. Germline-derived CDR1 and CDR2 are LNHDA and SQIVND (reference sequence). V was cut by 7 bases and J by 5 bases, with 27 bases left in between. The DNA for the CDR3 is TGTGCCAGTACCCTCGGGTTTTTGAGGAGGGAGGGGGATCAGCCCCAGCATTTT. As protein: CASTLGFLRREGDQPQHF.

The chain combines TRBV24-1 with TRBJ1-1; D is ambiguous. This CDR3 is 9 amino acids long. CDR1 KGHDR and CDR2 SFDVKD come from the germline V gene. With 12 bases removed from V and 7 bases from J, the gap between germline ends came to 8 bases. The CDR3 is CAPTFEAFF. In nucleotides, the CDR3 is TGTGCCCCCACTTTTGAAGCTTTCTTT.

The chain's CDR3 is CASSFGSYTDTQYF. In DNA form, the CDR3 reads TGTGCCAGCAGCTTTGGCTCTTACACAGATACGCAGTATTTT. V usage is TRBV7-9 and J usage is TRBJ2-3; D gene unclear. V lost 3 bases, J lost 2 bases, and 9 bases lay in between. The CDR3 has 14 amino acids. CDR1 and CDR2 from the germline V gene are SEHNR and FQNEAQ (reference sequence).

V gene TRBV12-5 combines with J gene TRBJ2-1; 12 bases are a match to TRBD2. The ends lost 7 bases at V and 0 bases at J; junction bases unmatched: 10. This CDR3 is built from 18 residues. Per the germline V gene, CDR1 is LGHNT and CDR2 is FRNRAP. This chain's CDR3 is CASASLLAGGSSYNEQFF. The CDR3 DNA follows: TGTGCTAGTGCTTCCCTCCTAGCGGGGGGGAGCTCCTACAATGAGCAGTTCTTC.

J is TRBJ2-3 and V is TRBV12-3 or TRBV12-4; D is undetermined. The CDR3 consists of 11 residues. V was pared by 6 bases and J by 3 bases, with 4 bases between. This CDR3 is CASRSTDTQYF. The CDR3 nucleotides are TGTGCCAGCAGATCGACAGATACGCAGTATTTT.